The text below deals with one T cell receptor (beta chain). The antigen is unknown. V was shortened by 1 base and J by 7 bases, with 7 bases between the two germline ends. Germline V gives CDR1 KGHSH, CDR2 LQKENI. This CDR3 is built from 13 residues. This sample was included in a study of OX40 agonist ivuxolimab in advanced cancers. In the study overall: Ivuxolimab is a fully human IgG2 antibody that activates OX40 (CD134).

Findings of the study overall: Specificity for antigen went undetermined in the expanded peripheral T cells. On average, a greater number of expanded clones characterised CD8+ T cells relative to CD4+.

The protocol was immunoSEQ multiplex PCR, while the TCRdb copy is restricted to in-frame clones and leaves out a portion. Of 58,000 or so clones listed, 85% to 90% are singletons. This clonotype originated in an adult with an advanced solid tumor such as melanoma, head and neck, liver or kidney cancer. The sequences come from CD4+ or CD8+ T cells sorted from blood, collected in a trial of the OX40 agonist ivuxolimab. This chain uses TRBV18 with TRBJ1-4; D possibly corresponds to TRBD1 (5 bases). CDR3 protein: CASSPRTGEKLFF. As DNA, the CDR3 is TGTGCCAGCTCACCACGCACAGGTGAAAAACTGTTTTTT.